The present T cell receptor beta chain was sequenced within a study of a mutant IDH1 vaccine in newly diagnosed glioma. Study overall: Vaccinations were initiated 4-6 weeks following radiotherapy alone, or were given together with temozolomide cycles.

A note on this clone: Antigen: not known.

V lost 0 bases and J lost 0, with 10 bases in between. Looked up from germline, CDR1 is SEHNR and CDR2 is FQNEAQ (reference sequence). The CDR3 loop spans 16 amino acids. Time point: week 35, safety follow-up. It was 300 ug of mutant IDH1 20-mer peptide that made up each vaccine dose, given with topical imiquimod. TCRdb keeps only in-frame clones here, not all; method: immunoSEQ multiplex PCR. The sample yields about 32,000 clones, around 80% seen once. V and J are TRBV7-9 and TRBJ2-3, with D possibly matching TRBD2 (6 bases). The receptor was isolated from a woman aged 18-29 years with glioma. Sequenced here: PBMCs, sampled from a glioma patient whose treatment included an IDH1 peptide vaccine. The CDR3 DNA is TGTGCCAGCAGCTTAGCGGTACTAGCTAGCACAGATACGCAGTATTTT. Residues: CASSLAVLASTDTQYF.